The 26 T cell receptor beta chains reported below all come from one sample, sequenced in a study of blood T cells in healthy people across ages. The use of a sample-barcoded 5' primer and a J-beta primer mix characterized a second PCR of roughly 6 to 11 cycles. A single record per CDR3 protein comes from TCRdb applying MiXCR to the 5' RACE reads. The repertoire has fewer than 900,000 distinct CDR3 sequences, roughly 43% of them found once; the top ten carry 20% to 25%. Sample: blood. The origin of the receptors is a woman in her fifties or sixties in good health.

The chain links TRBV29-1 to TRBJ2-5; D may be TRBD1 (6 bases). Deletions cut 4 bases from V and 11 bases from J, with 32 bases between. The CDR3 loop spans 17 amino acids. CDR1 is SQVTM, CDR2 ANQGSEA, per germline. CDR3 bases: TGCAGCGTTGGACCTCTACGTAGACCGGGACACCACAATGAGCAGTACTTC. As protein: CSVGPLRRPGHHNEQYF.

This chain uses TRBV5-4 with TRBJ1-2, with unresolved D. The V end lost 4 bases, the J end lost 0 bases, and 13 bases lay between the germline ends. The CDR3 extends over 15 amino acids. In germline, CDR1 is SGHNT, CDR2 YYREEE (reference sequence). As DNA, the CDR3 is TGTGCCAGCAGCCCGGAGACATTAGCTAACTATGGCTACACCTTC. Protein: CASSPETLANYGYTF.

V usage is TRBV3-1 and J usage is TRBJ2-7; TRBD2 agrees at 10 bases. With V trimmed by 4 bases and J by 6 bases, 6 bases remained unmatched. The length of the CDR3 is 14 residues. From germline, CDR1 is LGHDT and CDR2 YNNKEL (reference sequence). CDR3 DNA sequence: TGTGCCAGCAGCCCGCTAGCGGGAGCCTCCGAGCAGTACTTC. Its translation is CASSPLAGASEQYF.

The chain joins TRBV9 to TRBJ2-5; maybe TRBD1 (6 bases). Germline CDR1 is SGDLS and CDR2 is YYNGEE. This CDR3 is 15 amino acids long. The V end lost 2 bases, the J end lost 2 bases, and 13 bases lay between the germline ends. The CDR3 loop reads CASSVATGKQETQYF. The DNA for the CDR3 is TGTGCCAGCAGCGTCGCAACAGGGAAACAAGAGACCCAGTACTTC.

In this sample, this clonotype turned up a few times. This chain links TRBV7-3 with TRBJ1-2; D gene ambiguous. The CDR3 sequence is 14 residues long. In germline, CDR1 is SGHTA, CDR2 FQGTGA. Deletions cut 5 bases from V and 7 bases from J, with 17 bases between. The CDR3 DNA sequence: TGTGCCAGCAGCCCACGGGAGATGGTTGGTGGCTACACCTTC. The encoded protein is CASSPREMVGGYTF.

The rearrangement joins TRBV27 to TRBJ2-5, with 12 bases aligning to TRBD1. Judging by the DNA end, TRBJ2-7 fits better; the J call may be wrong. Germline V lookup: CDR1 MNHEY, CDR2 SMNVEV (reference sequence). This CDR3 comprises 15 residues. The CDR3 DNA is TGTGCCAGCAGTCGCGCGGGACAGGGGGCGGACGAGCAGTACTTC. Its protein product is CASSRAGQGADEQYF.

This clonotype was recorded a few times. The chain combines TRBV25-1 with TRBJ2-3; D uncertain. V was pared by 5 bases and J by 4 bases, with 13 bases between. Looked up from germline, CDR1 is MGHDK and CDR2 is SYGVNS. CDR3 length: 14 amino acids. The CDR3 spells CASSRVALPDTQYF. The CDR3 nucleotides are TGTGCCAGCAGTAGGGTCGCGCTCCCAGATACGCAGTATTTT. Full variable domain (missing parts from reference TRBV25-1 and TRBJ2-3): EADIYQTPRYLVIGTGKKITLECSQTMGHDKMYWYQQDPGMELHLIHYSYGVNSTEKGDLSSESTVSRIRTEHFPLTLESARPSHTSQYLCASSRVALPDTQYFGPGTRLTVL.

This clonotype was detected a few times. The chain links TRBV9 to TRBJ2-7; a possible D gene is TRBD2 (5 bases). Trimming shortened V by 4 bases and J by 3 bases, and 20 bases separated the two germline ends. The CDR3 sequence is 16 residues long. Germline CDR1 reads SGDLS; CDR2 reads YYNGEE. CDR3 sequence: CASSPLRRADYYEQYF. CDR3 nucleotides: TGTGCCAGCAGCCCCCTCCGGCGGGCCGATTACTACGAGCAGTACTTC.

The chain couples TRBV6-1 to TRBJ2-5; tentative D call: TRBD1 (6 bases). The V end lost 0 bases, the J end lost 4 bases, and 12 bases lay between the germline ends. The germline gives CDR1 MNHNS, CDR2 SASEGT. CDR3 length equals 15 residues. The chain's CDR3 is CASSEAHRVGETQYF. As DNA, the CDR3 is TGTGCCAGCAGTGAAGCCCACAGGGTGGGAGAGACCCAGTACTTC.

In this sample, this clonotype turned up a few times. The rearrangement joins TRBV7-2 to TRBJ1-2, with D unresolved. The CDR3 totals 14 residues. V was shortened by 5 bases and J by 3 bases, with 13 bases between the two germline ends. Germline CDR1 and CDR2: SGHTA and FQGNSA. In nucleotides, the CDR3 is TGTGCCAGCAGCCCGGGGAGTACCCACTATGGCTACACCTTC. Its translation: CASSPGSTHYGYTF.

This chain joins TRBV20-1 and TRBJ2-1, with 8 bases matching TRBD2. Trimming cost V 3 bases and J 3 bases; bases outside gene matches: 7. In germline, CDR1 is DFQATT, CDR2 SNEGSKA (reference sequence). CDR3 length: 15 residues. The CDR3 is CSARARTSHYNEQFF. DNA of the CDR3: TGCAGTGCTAGGGCCCGGACTAGCCACTACAATGAGCAGTTCTTC.

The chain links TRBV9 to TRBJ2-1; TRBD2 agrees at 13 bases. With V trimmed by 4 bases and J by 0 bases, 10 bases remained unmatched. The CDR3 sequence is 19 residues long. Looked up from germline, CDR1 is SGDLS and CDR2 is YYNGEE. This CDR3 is CASSITGTSGASSYNEQFF. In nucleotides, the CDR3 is TGTGCCAGCAGCATCACCGGGACTAGCGGGGCGAGCTCCTACAATGAGCAGTTCTTC.

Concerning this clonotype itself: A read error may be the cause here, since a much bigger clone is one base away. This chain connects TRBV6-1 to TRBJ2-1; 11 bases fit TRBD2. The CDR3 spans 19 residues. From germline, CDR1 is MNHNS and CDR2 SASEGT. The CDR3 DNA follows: TGTGCCGGCAGTGAAGACCTACTAGCGGGGGCTGGCTCCTACAATGAGCAGTTCTTC. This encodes CAGSEDLLAGAGSYNEQFF.

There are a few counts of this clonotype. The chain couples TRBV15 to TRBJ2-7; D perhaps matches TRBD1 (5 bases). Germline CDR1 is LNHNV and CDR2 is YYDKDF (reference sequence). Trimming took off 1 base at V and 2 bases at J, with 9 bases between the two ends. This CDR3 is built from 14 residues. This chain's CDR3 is CATSRGWGTYEQYF. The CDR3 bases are TGTGCCACCAGCAGAGGGTGGGGCACCTACGAGCAGTACTTC.

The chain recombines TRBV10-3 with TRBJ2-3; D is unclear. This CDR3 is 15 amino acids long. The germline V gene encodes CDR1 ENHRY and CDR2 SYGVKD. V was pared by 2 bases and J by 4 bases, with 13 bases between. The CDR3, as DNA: TGTGCCATCAGTGAGGGGCGGCTGGGTCCAGATACGCAGTATTTT. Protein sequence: CAISEGRLGPDTQYF.

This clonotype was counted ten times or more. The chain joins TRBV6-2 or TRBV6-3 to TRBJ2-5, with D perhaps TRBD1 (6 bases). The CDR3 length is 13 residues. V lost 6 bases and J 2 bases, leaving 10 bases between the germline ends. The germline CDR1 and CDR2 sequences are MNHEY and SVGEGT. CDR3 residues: CASSRGGQETQYF. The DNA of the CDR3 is TGTGCCAGCAGCCGAGGGGGACAAGAGACCCAGTACTTC.

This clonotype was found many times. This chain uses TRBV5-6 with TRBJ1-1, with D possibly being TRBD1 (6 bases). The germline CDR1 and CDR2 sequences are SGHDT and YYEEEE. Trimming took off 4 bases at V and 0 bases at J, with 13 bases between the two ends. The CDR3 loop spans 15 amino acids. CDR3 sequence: CASSLGGQMNTEAFF. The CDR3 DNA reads TGTGCCAGCAGCCTGGGAGGACAGATGAACACTGAAGCTTTCTTT.

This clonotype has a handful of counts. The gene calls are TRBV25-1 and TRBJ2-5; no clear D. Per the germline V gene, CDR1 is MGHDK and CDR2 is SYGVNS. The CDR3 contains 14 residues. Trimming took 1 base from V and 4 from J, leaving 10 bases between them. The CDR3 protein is CASSELWVPETQYF. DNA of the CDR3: TGTGCCAGCAGTGAATTGTGGGTCCCAGAGACCCAGTACTTC. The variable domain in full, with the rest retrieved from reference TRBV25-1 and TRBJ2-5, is EADIYQTPRYLVIGTGKKITLECSQTMGHDKMYWYQQDPGMELHLIHYSYGVNSTEKGDLSSESTVSRIRTEHFPLTLESARPSHTSQYLCASSELWVPETQYFGPGTRLLVL.

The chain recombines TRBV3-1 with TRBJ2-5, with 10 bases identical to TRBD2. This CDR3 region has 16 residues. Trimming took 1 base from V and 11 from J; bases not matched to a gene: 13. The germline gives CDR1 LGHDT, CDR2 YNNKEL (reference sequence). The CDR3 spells CASSQAASGGLNEQYF. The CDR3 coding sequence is TGTGCCAGCAGCCAAGCAGCTAGCGGGGGCCTCAATGAGCAGTACTTC.

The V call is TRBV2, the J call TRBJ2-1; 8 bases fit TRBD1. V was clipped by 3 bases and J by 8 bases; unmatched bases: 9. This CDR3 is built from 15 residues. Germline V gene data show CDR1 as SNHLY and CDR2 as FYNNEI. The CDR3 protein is CASSDQGAPNHEQFF. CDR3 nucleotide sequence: TGTGCCAGCAGTGACCAGGGGGCGCCTAATCATGAGCAGTTCTTC.

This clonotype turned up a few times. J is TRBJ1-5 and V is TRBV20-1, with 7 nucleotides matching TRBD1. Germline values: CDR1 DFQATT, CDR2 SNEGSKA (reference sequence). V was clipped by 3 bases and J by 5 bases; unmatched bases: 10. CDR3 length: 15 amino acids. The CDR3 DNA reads TGCAGTGCTAGTCGCGACAGGGACGGGGATCAGCCCCAGCATTTT. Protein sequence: CSASRDRDGDQPQHF.

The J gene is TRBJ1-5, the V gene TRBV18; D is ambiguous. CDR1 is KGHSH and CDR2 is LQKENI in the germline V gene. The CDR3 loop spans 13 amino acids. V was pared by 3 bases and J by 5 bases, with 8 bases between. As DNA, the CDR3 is TGTGCCAGCTCACCCTCGGAGGATCAGCCCCAGCATTTT. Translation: CASSPSEDQPQHF.

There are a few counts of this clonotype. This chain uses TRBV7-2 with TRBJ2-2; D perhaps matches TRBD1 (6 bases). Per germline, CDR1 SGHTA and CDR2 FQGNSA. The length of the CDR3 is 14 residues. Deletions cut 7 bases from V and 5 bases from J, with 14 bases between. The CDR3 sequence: CASTIGTLTGELFF. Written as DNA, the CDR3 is TGTGCCAGCACCATAGGGACACTAACCGGGGAGCTGTTTTTT. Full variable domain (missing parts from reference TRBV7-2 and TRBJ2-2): GAGVSQSPSNKVTEKGKDVELRCDPISGHTALYWYRQSLGQGLEFLIYFQGNSAPDKSGLPSDRFSAERTGGSVSTLTIQRTQQEDSAVYLCASTIGTLTGELFFGEGSRLTVL.

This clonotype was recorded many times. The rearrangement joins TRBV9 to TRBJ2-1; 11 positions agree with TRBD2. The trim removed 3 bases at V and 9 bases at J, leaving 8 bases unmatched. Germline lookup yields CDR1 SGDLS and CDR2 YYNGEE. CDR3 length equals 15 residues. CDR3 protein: CASSALAGGRVEQFF. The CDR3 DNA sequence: TGTGCCAGCAGCGCCCTAGCGGGAGGAAGGGTTGAGCAGTTCTTC.

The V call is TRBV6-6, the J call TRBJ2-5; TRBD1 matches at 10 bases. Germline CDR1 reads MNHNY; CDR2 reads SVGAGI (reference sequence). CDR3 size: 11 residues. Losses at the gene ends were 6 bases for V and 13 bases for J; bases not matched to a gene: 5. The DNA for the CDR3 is TGTGCCAGCAGGAACCGGGACAGGGGGTACTTC. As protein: CASRNRDRGYF.

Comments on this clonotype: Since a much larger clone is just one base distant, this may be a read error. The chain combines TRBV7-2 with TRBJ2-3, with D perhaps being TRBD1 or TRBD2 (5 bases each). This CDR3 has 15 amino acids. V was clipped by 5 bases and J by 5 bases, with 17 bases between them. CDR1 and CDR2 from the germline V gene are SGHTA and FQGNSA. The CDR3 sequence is CASSTRGGDIDTQYF. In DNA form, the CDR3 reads TGTGCCAGCAGCACGAGGGGCGGAGATATAGATACGCAGTATTTT.